Below, 5 T cell receptor beta chains from the same sample are listed, as sequenced in a study of CXCR3-negative and CXCR3-positive naive CD8 T cells. The authors prepared UMI-labeled TRB cDNA libraries by 5' RACE. TCRdb reprocessed the 5' RACE reads, with one entry per CDR3 protein and no DNA. This sample's table reports 150,000 or so distinct CDR3 sequences. Sequencing was done on a sample of naive CXCR3- CD8+ T cells from blood. The sample's subset: CD45RO-CCR7+CD27+CD95- naive CD8+ T cells lacking CXCR3 (TNR3-). The origin of the receptors is a human donor in good health. Some clones in this sample may be carry-over from other donors' samples.

The CDR3 is CASSFIRLAGGNEQFF. V usage is TRBV28 and J usage is TRBJ2-1; without DNA, the TCRdb call of TRBD2 cannot be checked. The germline V gene encodes CDR1 MDHEN and CDR2 SYDVKM. The CDR3 extends over 16 amino acids.

J is TRBJ2-1 and V is TRBV7-6; TCRdb lists TRBD2, though no DNA is available to test this call. The CDR3 has 15 residues. Germline V gene lookup returns CDR1 SGHVS and CDR2 FNYEAQ. The CDR3: CASSFRAGESNEQFF.

The V and J genes are TRBV12-3 or TRBV12-4 and TRBJ2-1. This CDR3 comprises 11 residues. The CDR3 spells CASSELNEQFF.

V and J are TRBV4-3 and TRBJ1-6. This CDR3 spans 13 amino acids. CDR1 and CDR2 from the germline V gene are LGHNA and YSLEER. The CDR3 spells CASSQDLNSPLHF.

The chain couples TRBV5-1 to TRBJ2-7; TCRdb lists TRBD1, though no DNA is available to test this call. This CDR3 contains 13 residues. Germline loops: CDR1 SGHRS, CDR2 YFSETQ. The CDR3 region is CASRESGAYEQYF. Filled out from reference TRBV5-1 and TRBJ2-7, the complete variable domain reads KAGVTQTPRYLIKTRGQQVTLSCSPISGHRSVSWYQQTPGQGLQFLFEYFSETQRNKGNFPGRFSGRQFSNSRSEMNVSTLELGDSALYLCASRESGAYEQYFGPGTRLTVT.